This T cell receptor (beta chain) stems from a study of blood T cell repertoires in COVID-19. Under the authors' procedure: Scientists estimated how many nucleated cells there were by amplifying reference gene primers. TCRdb's table, derived via immunoSEQ multiplex PCR, lists solely in-frame clones and lacks some. The DNA was the basis for D and trimming; V, J and clone size are from that table. Of approximately 70,000 clones listed, around nine tenths are singletons. The CDR3 is made up of 15 amino acids. Trimming removed 4 bases from V and 5 bases from J; junction bases left unmatched: 11. Germline CDR1 MDHEN, CDR2 SYDVKM.

What was sequenced was peripheral blood. The origin of this receptor is a human donor in a cohort sampled during active COVID-19. V is TRBV28 and J is TRBJ2-7; 7 positions match TRBD2. The CDR3 reads CASSSGGTLRDEQYF. For the CDR3, the DNA is TGTGCCAGCAGTTCCGGGGGGACTCTGAGGGACGAGCAGTACTTC.